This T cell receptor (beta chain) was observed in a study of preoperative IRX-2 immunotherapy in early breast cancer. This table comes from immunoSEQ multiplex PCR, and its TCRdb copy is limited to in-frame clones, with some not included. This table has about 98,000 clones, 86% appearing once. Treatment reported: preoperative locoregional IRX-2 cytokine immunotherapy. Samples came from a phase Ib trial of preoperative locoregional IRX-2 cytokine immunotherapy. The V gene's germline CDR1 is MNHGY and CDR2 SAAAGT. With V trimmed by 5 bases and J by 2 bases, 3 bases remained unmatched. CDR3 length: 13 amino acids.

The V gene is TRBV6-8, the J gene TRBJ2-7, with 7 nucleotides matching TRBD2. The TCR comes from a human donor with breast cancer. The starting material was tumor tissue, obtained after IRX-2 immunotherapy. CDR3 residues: CASSHREAYEQYF. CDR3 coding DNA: TGTGCCAGCAGTCATCGGGAGGCCTACGAGCAGTACTTC.